This TCR beta chain is from a study of OX40 agonist ivuxolimab in advanced cancers. For the wider study: Ivuxolimab was a fully human IgG2 agonistic monoclonal antibody targeting the costimulatory receptor OX40 (CD134). Intravenous ivuxolimab was administered to patients every 2 weeks at six dose levels: 0.01, 0.1, 0.3, 1.5, 3 and 10 mg/kg. Of the roughly 54 patients in dose escalation, about 20 had hepatocellular carcinoma, about 15 had melanoma, 9 had renal cell carcinoma and 9 had head and neck cancer. A male proportion of around 80% and a mean age of roughly 58 years, ranging from about 20 to 80, were recorded for the dose-escalation cohort. Three dose-escalation patients achieved partial responses, one with hepatocellular carcinoma and two with cutaneous melanoma. Prior anti-PD-1, anti-PD-L1 or anti-CTLA-4 therapy was permitted, and 30% to 50% of dose-escalation patients had received checkpoint inhibitors. Peripheral TCRbeta sequencing was intended to test whether TCR sequence diversity was altered and clonal T-cell expansion was caused by ivuxolimab. The paper describes the monotherapy dose-escalation part (N of about 47 patients) of the phase I trial of ivuxolimab.

V lost 3 bases and J lost 10 bases, and the count of bases not matched to a germline gene is 20. The cysteine opens and the phenylalanine closes a CDR3 of 18 amino acids. Just the 54-base CDR3 DNA is kept, in frame starting at base 1. CDR1 is given as ENHRY and CDR2 as SYGVKD, both from the germline V gene. Study-wide findings and limitations: After ivuxolimab, CD8+ T cells had more expanded clones than CD4+ T cells on average. In the 0.1-3.0 mg/kg groups, partial responders were among the patients with the lowest normalized peripheral clonal expansion, particularly in CD8+ T cells. The antigen specificity of the clonally expanded peripheral T cells was not determined. At doses of 0.1 to 3.0 mg/kg, clonal expansion of both CD4+ and CD8+ T cells in blood was seen between baseline and week 6. Low levels of normalized T-cell clonal expansion were also seen in some nonresponding patients.

A word on this clone: Its antigen is unknown. Base-call qualities are not available, and no considerably larger clone is one nucleotide away.

Patients with a history of autoimmune disease or receiving systemic immunosuppression were excluded from the trial. In every dose cohort, peripheral blood was drawn for TCR sequencing at baseline, cycle 4 day 1, and cycle 7 day 1. The samples were drawn from a first-in-human, open-label, multicenter phase I dose-escalation trial of ivuxolimab. Adults with locally advanced or metastatic melanoma, renal cell carcinoma, hepatocellular carcinoma or head and neck squamous cell carcinoma were enrolled in the trial. CD4+ and CD8+ T cells were sorted separately from peripheral blood before TCR sequencing. Genomic DNA was extracted from sorted cells for sequencing of the TCRbeta CDR3 region. The immunoSEQ Assay was used to sequence the TCRbeta CDR3 regions. TCRdb retrieved this table from immuneACCESS and kept in-frame rearrangements only. Not all clones are present; in checked studies, unresolved V genes account for under half, and no reason is known for the remainder. This sample comprises about 41,000 clones, 70% to 90% of them detected only once. The top ten constitute under 0.65% of the sample.

The rearranged segments are TRBV10-3 and TRBJ2-1; 8 bases in between match TRBD2. The origin of this receptor is an adult with an advanced solid tumor such as melanoma, head and neck, liver or kidney cancer. This sample comprised CD4+ or CD8+ T cells sorted from blood, obtained in a trial of the OX40 agonist ivuxolimab. CDR3 sequence: CAISDSPGRSGGGGEQFF. The bases are TGTGCCATCAGTGACTCTCCCGGTAGGAGCGGGGGTGGGGGCGAGCAGTTCTTC.